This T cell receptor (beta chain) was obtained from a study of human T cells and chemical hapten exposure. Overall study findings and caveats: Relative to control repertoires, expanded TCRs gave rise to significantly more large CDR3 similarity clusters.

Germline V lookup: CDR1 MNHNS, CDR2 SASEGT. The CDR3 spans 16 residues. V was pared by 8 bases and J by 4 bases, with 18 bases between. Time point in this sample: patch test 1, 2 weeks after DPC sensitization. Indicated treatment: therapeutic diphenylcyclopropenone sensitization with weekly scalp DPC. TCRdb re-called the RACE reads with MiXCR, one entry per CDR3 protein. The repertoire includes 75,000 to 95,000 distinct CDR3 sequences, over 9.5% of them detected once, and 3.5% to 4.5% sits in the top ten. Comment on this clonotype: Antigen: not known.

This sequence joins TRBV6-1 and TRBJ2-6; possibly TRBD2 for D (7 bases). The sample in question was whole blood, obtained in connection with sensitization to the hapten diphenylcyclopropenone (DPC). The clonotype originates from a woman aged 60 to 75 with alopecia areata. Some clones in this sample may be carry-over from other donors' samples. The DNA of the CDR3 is TGTGCCAGCTCCTCGGGGGGCTCGGCGGGGGCCAACGTCCTGACTTTC. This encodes CASSSGGSAGANVLTF.